This T cell receptor beta chain was captured in a study of cytomegalovirus exposure and HLA in healthy donors. The CDR3 is 16 amino acids. Germline V gives CDR1 SGHNT, CDR2 YENEEA. V lost 3 bases to trimming and J lost 5 bases; unmatched junction nucleotides: 6. General observations from the study: In vitro work confirmed that a few CMV-associated chains recognize CMV antigens. According to a later analysis, TCR clusters from the first cohort tended to co-occur in the roughly 110 validation repertoires.

Sequenced by immunoSEQ multiplex PCR; TCRdb stores in-frame clones only, minus some. The data contain around 190,000 clones, roughly 86% of them singletons. As concerns this clone: Its antigen is still unknown.

The material sequenced was PBMCs. This rearrangement joins TRBV11-3 to TRBJ2-3; TRBD2 aligns across 12 bases. The receptor comes from a woman younger than 35 in good health and CMV-seronegative. This CDR3 reads CASSLDLAGGRDTQYF. CDR3 sequence (DNA): TGTGCCAGCAGCTTGGATCTAGCGGGGGGGAGAGATACGCAGTATTTT.